The present entry profiles one T cell receptor beta chain with its context. Antigen unknown. The PCR ran on 60 Vbeta and 13 Jbeta primers. Profiling relied on immunoSEQ multiplex PCR, and the TCRdb table lists in-frame clones only, not all of them. The sample yields over 80,000 clones, 65% to 85% seen once. The sample is drawn from a study of cytomegalovirus exposure and HLA in healthy donors. Broader study findings: Cytomegalovirus association was assigned to more than 150 TCR beta chains. In a later analysis, HLA-associated TCR beta chains were more clonally expanded than equally common others.

There were likely unrecorded immune exposures, though donors were nominally healthy when sampled. The length of the CDR3 is 15 residues. The germline V gene has CDR1 SGHTA and CDR2 FQGNSA. The trim removed 1 base at V and 3 bases at J, leaving 6 bases unmatched. V gene TRBV7-2 combines with J gene TRBJ2-7; TRBD1 aligns across 7 bases. The sequence was obtained from a man in his forties in good health and CMV-seropositive. The sample comprised PBMCs. The CDR3 DNA reads as TGTGCCAGCAGCTTAGTTTCGGGACAGAGCTACGAGCAGTACTTC. This codes for CASSLVSGQSYEQYF.